Listed here are 5 T cell receptor beta chains from one sample, sequenced in a study of tumor-infiltrating lymphocytes in primary liver carcinoma. Total RNA amounting to 500 ng was the source from which TCR beta cDNA was made with a constant-region primer. Sequencing libraries for TCR beta derived from three nested multiplex PCR rounds that used slightly modified ARM-PCR. Each of the first two PCR rounds ran roughly 10 cycles with TRBV1-TRBV30 forward and C-beta reverse primers. TCRdb processed the multiplex PCR reads anew with MiXCR; each CDR3 protein has one entry. This sample has about 99,000 distinct CDR3 sequences, with about three quarters found just once. Without any cell sorting, 20-30 mg of bulk tissue yielded co-extracted RNA and DNA. The specimen sequenced was liver tumor tissue from sampling region 5. Subset indicated: tumor region T5, tumor centre. Receptor source: a woman aged 55 to 70 with primary liver carcinoma and hepatitis B virus infection.

This clonotype appeared a few times. A much larger clone differs from this one at a single base, so this may be a read error. This chain joins TRBV29-1 and TRBJ1-1; the D gene is possibly TRBD1 (6 bases). CDR1 is SQVTM and CDR2 is ANQGSEA in the germline V gene. The CDR3 loop spans 16 amino acids. CDR3 sequence: CTVRGVGEVSNTEAFF. CDR3 sequence (DNA): TGCACCGTAAGGGGGGTTGGAGAGGTATCGAACACTGAAGCTTTCTTT.

Comments on this clonotype: This CDR3 fails to terminate in the conserved phenylalanine or tryptophan, so it likely reflects a read error. Because the CDR3's place on the DNA is in doubt, the DNA is left out and the CDR3 is given as listed by TCRdb. The chain carries TRBV12-3 or TRBV12-4 and TRBJ2-1; TRBD2 is the table's D call and was not checked against the DNA. With termini counted, the CDR3 has 16 amino acids. CDR3 residues: CASSTRTSLLPGEQLL.

Worth noting for this clonotype: With a much larger clone just one base away, this may be a read error. The V and J genes are TRBV29-1 and TRBJ2-3; 7 nucleotides match TRBD1. The CDR3 spans 17 residues. V gave up 6 bases and J gave up 3 bases; unmatched junction bases: 18. CDR1 is SQVTM and CDR2 is ANQGSEA in the germline V gene. The CDR3 region has the DNA TGCAGCGTCGTGAACGAACAGGGGAAGGTCACGACAGATACGCAGTATTTT. It translates to CSVVNEQGKVTTDTQYF.

Points on this clonotype: A much larger clonotype is one base distant, so this may be a read error. The chain recombines TRBV5-4 with TRBJ2-1; TRBD2 matches 7 bases. Germline V gives CDR1 SGHNT, CDR2 YYREEE (reference sequence). The ends lost 0 bases at V and 5 bases at J; junction bases unmatched: 8. The length of the CDR3 is 16 residues. The CDR3 loop is CASSLAGGRTHNEQFF. The CDR3 region has the DNA TGTGCCAGCAGCTTGGCTGGCGGGAGAACCCACAATGAGCAGTTCTTC. Filled out from reference TRBV5-4 and TRBJ2-1, the complete variable domain reads ETGVTQSPTHLIKTRGQQVTLRCSSQSGHNTVSWYQQALGQGPQFIFQYYREEENGRGNFPPRFSGLQFPNYSSELNVNALELDDSALYLCASSLAGGRTHNEQFFGPGTRLTVL.

The sample holds many counts of this clonotype. The rearrangement joins TRBV6-1 to TRBJ1-2; D call uncertain. This CDR3 is built from 16 residues. Germline loops: CDR1 MNHNS, CDR2 SASEGT. The V and J ends lost 2 bases and 4 bases respectively, with 17 bases between them. In DNA, the CDR3 is TGTGCCAGCAGTGAACCGAATCCGGGCCGAGGCTATGGCTACACCTTC. Protein sequence: CASSEPNPGRGYGYTF.